This T cell receptor beta chain was sequenced for a study of T cells in Graves' hyperthyroidism and ophthalmopathy. Study-wide results and limits: Ophthalmopathy was separated from stable hyperthyroidism by a 13 V-J model.

This clonotype was seen once. The target antigen is unknown. Clinicians diagnosed patients from clinical symptoms, serum thyroxine and TRAb, thyroid ultrasound and orbital computed tomography. When hyperthyroidism was first diagnosed, the blood sample was taken, preceding any ophthalmopathy symptoms. Amplified TCR beta CDR3 regions derived from RNA transcripts. TCR CDR3 underwent first-round RT-PCR with the HTBI primer set. TCRdb recomputed calls from the multiplex PCR reads with MiXCR, one row per CDR3 protein. The table shows around 700,000 distinct CDR3 sequences, with about 19% occurring only once. This TCR derives from a woman in her forties or fifties with Graves' hyperthyroidism that later progressed to Graves' ophthalmopathy. Sequenced: blood.

This CDR3 reads CASLKGGTNHNEQFF. The DNA for the CDR3 is TGTGCCAGCCTGAAGGGGGGAACCAACCACAATGAGCAGTTCTTC. The chain joins TRBV6-2 or TRBV6-3 to TRBJ2-1; tentatively, D is TRBD1 or TRBD2 (6 bases each). Trimming took off 8 bases at V and 5 bases at J, with 19 bases between the two ends. The CDR3 is 15 amino acids. Germline V lookup: CDR1 MNHEY, CDR2 SVGEGT.